A selection of T cell receptor beta chains follows, all from one sample in a study of identical twins. In TCRdb, the 5' RACE reads were re-called with MiXCR into one record per CDR3 protein. The table includes 410,000 or so distinct CDR3 sequences, around a sixth detected once. The sequencing sample was made of naive T cells sorted from blood. Source of these receptors: a man over 45 in good health. The CDR3 runs from the conserved cysteine through the conserved F or W. A D gene is named only where the DNA matches it firmly. A row's size may be missing; if present it is once, few, many or a size class.

D,J,V,size,DNA,CDR3
.,TRBJ2-7,TRBV2,many,TGTGCCAGCAGCCGGACTCAGTACGAGCAGTACTTC,CASSRTQYEQYF
.,TRBJ2-3,TRBV3-1,many,TGTGCCAGCAGCCAAGATCTAGGGGGGGCTCGTCCGCAGTATTTT,CASSQDLGGARPQYF
TRBD1,TRBJ2-4,TRBV11-2,.,TGTGCCAGCAGCTTGGGGACAGGGGTGGACATTCAGTACTTC,CASSLGTGVDIQYF
TRBD2,TRBJ2-2,TRBV11-2,few,TGTGCCAGCAGCCTTTATTCTAGCGGGATGGTTGCCGGGGAGCTGTTTTTT,CASSLYSSGMVAGELFF
.,TRBJ2-3,TRBV28,few,TGTGCCAGCAGTTTAAGGACGGGAGATACGCAGTATTTT,CASSLRTGDTQYF
TRBD2,TRBJ2-3,TRBV7-6,.,TGTGCCAGCAGCCTGACTAGCAGCACAGATACGCAGTATTTT,CASSLTSSTDTQYF
TRBD1,TRBJ2-7,TRBV5-1,few,TGCGCCAGCACCAGAGGAGACAGGGGTTACGAGCAGTACTTC,CASTRGDRGYEQYF
.,TRBJ2-1,TRBV20-1,.,TGCAGTGCGACCTGGCTCAATGAGCAGTTCTTC,CSATWLNEQFF
.,TRBJ1-6,TRBV20-1,.,TGCAGTGCCAAAATGGGGGGTGCCCTCCACTTT,CSAKMGGALHF
.,TRBJ1-5,TRBV6-5,.,TGTGCCAGCAGTTACTCACGCAGCCAGGGCAATCAGCCCCAGCATTTT,CASSYSRSQGNQPQHF
.,TRBJ2-1,TRBV6-5,.,TGTGCCAGCAGTTACGGTGAGGGAGCGGACGATGAGCAGTTCTTC,CASSYGEGADDEQFF
TRBD1,TRBJ1-4,TRBV28,many,TGTGCCAGCAGCACCATGACAGGGAATGAAAAACTGTTTTTT,CASSTMTGNEKLFF
TRBD2,TRBJ2-2,TRBV12-3/TRBV12-4,many,TGTGCCAGCAGTTCCGGGACTAGCCCCCTGAACACCGGGGAGCTGTTTTTT,CASSSGTSPLNTGELFF
TRBD1,TRBJ2-1,TRBV23-1,.,TGCGCCAGCAGTCACCGGGGACAGAGGGACAGAGGGAATGAGCAGTTCTTC,CASSHRGQRDRGNEQFF
.,TRBJ1-1,TRBV27,many,TGTGCCAGCAGTTTGGGGCAGCCAATGAACACTGAAGCTTTCTTT,CASSLGQPMNTEAFF
.,TRBJ1-2,TRBV6-5,many,TGTGCCAGCAGTTACACGCCGTCGGCAGGAGGCTACACCTTC,CASSYTPSAGGYTF
.,TRBJ2-2,TRBV12-3/TRBV12-4,.,TGTGCCAGCAGTACCAGCCAGAACACCGGGGAGCTGTTTTTT,CASSTSQNTGELFF
.,TRBJ2-2,TRBV9,few,TGTGCCAGCAGCCCCCGCACCGGGGAGCTGTTTTTT,CASSPRTGELFF
.,TRBJ1-1,TRBV20-1,.,TGCAGTGCTAGAGATCCAGGGAGGTACACTGAAGCTTTCTTT,CSARDPGRYTEAFF
.,TRBJ2-1,TRBV6-2/TRBV6-3,few,TGTGCCAAGGAAGTAAATGAGCAGTTCTTC,CAKEVNEQFF
.,TRBJ2-7,TRBV5-6,.,TGTGCCAGCAGCTCGGGACACCAATCCTACGAGCAGTACTTC,CASSSGHQSYEQYF
.,TRBJ1-2,TRBV15,.,TGTGCCACCAGCAGAGCGGGACTCCTCGGCGGTGGCTACACCTTC,CATSRAGLLGGGYTF
.,TRBJ1-5,TRBV6-1,.,TGTGCCAGCACCGAGGGGTACAATCAGCCCCAGCATTTT,CASTEGYNQPQHF
TRBD1,TRBJ2-5,TRBV6-1,many,TGTGCCAGCCTTCCCTACCCGGGACAGGGGACACCGTACCAAGAGACCCAGTACTTC,CASLPYPGQGTPYQETQYF
.,TRBJ1-1,TRBV7-2,.,TGTGCCAGCAGCCCCAGGGGTTGGGGGAACACTGAAGCTTTCTTT,CASSPRGWGNTEAFF
.,TRBJ2-3,TRBV6-6,few,TGTGCCAGCAGTTACCCGGAAGGAGATACGCAGTATTTT,CASSYPEGDTQYF
TRBD2,TRBJ2-1,TRBV20-1,few,TGCAGTGCTCCCGGGAGGATAATCTACAATGAGCAGTTCTTC,CSAPGRIIYNEQFF
.,TRBJ2-1,TRBV6-5,many,TGTGCCAGCAGTTACCCATACAGCAGGAGACCCCACAATGAGCAGTTCTTC,CASSYPYSRRPHNEQFF
.,TRBJ2-1,TRBV20-1,.,TGCAGTGCTAGAGATTTCGCTAGCGAACAGGCCGACAATGAGCAGTTCTTC,CSARDFASEQADNEQFF
.,TRBJ2-1,TRBV7-3,many,TGTGCCAGCAGCTTCACAGGGATCAATGAGCAGTTCTTC,CASSFTGINEQFF
.,TRBJ2-5,TRBV25-1,.,TGTGCCAGCAGTTCCTACAGGGGAGGCCAAGAGACCCAGTACTTC,CASSSYRGGQETQYF
TRBD2,TRBJ2-4,TRBV20-1,.,TGCAGTGCCCAAGGCGCGGGGGGGGGCAAAAACATTCAGTACTTC,CSAQGAGGGKNIQYF
.,TRBJ2-5,TRBV11-2,.,TGTGCCAGCAGCTTATTGGTCCCCGGGCTTCTCTTCCAAGAGACCCAGTACTTC,CASSLLVPGLLFQETQYF
.,TRBJ2-2,TRBV7-3,few,TGTGCCAGCAGCTTAACGTGGGCAGCCACCGGGGAGCTGTTTTTT,CASSLTWAATGELFF
TRBD2,TRBJ2-1,TRBV5-1,once,TGCGCCAGCAGCTTGGACTTCCGTATAGCGGGGGGACACAATGAGCAGTTCTTC,CASSLDFRIAGGHNEQFF
TRBD1,TRBJ2-5,TRBV6-5,few,TGTGCCAGCAGTTACTCGAGACAGGGATCCGAGACCCAGTACTTC,CASSYSRQGSETQYF
TRBD1,TRBJ2-7,TRBV5-5,many,TGTGCCAGCAGCTTATCCGGGACAGTGATCACCTACGAGCAGTACTTC,CASSLSGTVITYEQYF
TRBD2,TRBJ2-3,TRBV7-6,.,TGTGCCAGCAGCGCGAGCGGGGGGGCGGAGGGCACAGATACGCAGTATTTT,CASSASGGAEGTDTQYF
TRBD1,TRBJ2-7,TRBV4-1,few,TGCGCCAGCAGCCAATTAGGAGGACAGGGGTATTCCCTTTCCTACGAGCAGTACTTC,CASSQLGGQGYSLSYEQYF
TRBD1,TRBJ2-5,TRBV20-1,.,TGCAGTGCTACAGGGGGAGACAGTTACCAAGAGACCCAGTACTTC,CSATGGDSYQETQYF